This is a list of T cell receptor beta chains from one sample in a study of shared T cell receptors in the human thymus. Assay: immunoSEQ multiplex PCR; the TCRdb copy retains only in-frame clones and omits some. The table shows about 540,000 clones, with approximately 80% occurring only once. These data also formed part of another study, on human thymus T cells.

Sample: thymocytes. The receptors stem from a boy in the first two years of life with a congenital heart defect. The CDR3 runs from the conserved cysteine through the conserved F or W. The order of the fields is V gene, D gene, CDR3 length, J gene, clone size, CDR3 protein, CDR3 DNA. D genes are given only for firm matches. Expanded clones are given a class, and other clones once, few, many or no size at all.

V gene: TRBV6-1; D gene: -; CDR3 length: 14; J gene: TRBJ2-7; clone size: -; CDR3 protein: CASSEARSPYEQYF; CDR3 DNA: TGTGCCAGCAGTGAAGCGCGTTCCCCCTACGAGCAGTACTTC
V gene: TRBV30; D gene: TRBD1; CDR3 length: 15; J gene: TRBJ2-2; clone size: -; CDR3 protein: CAWSVLTGDTGELFF; CDR3 DNA: TGTGCCTGGAGTGTTTTGACAGGGGACACCGGGGAGCTGTTTTTT
V gene: TRBV27; D gene: -; CDR3 length: 14; J gene: TRBJ2-1; clone size: -; CDR3 protein: CASNPGVGNNEQFF; CDR3 DNA: TGTGCCAGCAACCCGGGAGTGGGTAATAATGAGCAGTTCTTC
V gene: TRBV30; D gene: TRBD1; CDR3 length: 16; J gene: TRBJ1-1; clone size: once; CDR3 protein: CAWSAGRARTGREAFF; CDR3 DNA: TGTGCCTGGAGTGCCGGCCGCGCTCGGACAGGGCGGGAAGCTTTCTTT
V gene: TRBV7-8; D gene: -; CDR3 length: 14; J gene: TRBJ2-5; clone size: -; CDR3 protein: CASSSLVEGLAQYF; CDR3 DNA: TGTGCCAGCAGTTCCTTGGTGGAGGGGTTGGCCCAGTACTTC
V gene: TRBV14; D gene: -; CDR3 length: 13; J gene: TRBJ2-7; clone size: -; CDR3 protein: CASSREGTYEQYF; CDR3 DNA: TGTGCCAGCAGCCGAGAAGGGACTTACGAGCAGTACTTC
V gene: TRBV27; D gene: TRBD2; CDR3 length: 15; J gene: TRBJ2-2; clone size: -; CDR3 protein: CASSLSGEGTGELFF; CDR3 DNA: TGTGCCAGCAGTTTATCGGGGGAGGGAACCGGGGAGCTGTTTTTT
V gene: TRBV7-9; D gene: -; CDR3 length: 12; J gene: TRBJ2-7; clone size: -; CDR3 protein: CASSLEGLKQYF; CDR3 DNA: TGTGCCAGCAGCTTAGAGGGGTTGAAGCAGTACTTC
V gene: TRBV28; D gene: -; CDR3 length: 12; J gene: TRBJ2-7; clone size: -; CDR3 protein: CASSSTQYEQYF; CDR3 DNA: TGTGCCAGCAGTTCCACACAGTACGAGCAGTACTTC
V gene: TRBV6-1; D gene: TRBD1; CDR3 length: 15; J gene: TRBJ1-3; clone size: -; CDR3 protein: CASSPTGTGGNTIYF; CDR3 DNA: TGTGCCAGCAGTCCCACCGGGACAGGGGGAAACACCATATATTTT
V gene: TRBV7-9; D gene: -; CDR3 length: 13; J gene: TRBJ2-7; clone size: -; CDR3 protein: CASSFAGDYEQYF; CDR3 DNA: TGTGCCAGCAGCTTTGCAGGGGACTACGAGCAGTACTTC
V gene: TRBV4-2; D gene: TRBD1; CDR3 length: 16; J gene: TRBJ2-7; clone size: -; CDR3 protein: CASSRNVGGERYEQYF; CDR3 DNA: TGTGCCAGCAGCCGAAATGTAGGGGGCGAACGGTACGAGCAGTACTTC
V gene: TRBV13; D gene: -; CDR3 length: 17; J gene: TRBJ1-1; clone size: -; CDR3 protein: CASSSTGGRAEGTEAFF; CDR3 DNA: TGTGCCAGCAGCTCCACCGGGGGGAGGGCGGAGGGAACTGAAGCTTTCTTT
V gene: TRBV9; D gene: TRBD2; CDR3 length: 18; J gene: TRBJ2-5; clone size: -; CDR3 protein: CASSPTLMLAGGAETQYF; CDR3 DNA: TGTGCCAGCAGCCCCACTCTGATGTTAGCGGGAGGGGCGGAGACCCAGTACTTC
V gene: TRBV5-6; D gene: TRBD2; CDR3 length: 17; J gene: TRBJ2-2; clone size: -; CDR3 protein: CASSLEYPSGSSGELFF; CDR3 DNA: TGTGCCAGCAGCTTGGAGTATCCTAGCGGGAGTTCCGGGGAGCTGTTTTTT
V gene: TRBV10-3; D gene: TRBD2; CDR3 length: 16; J gene: TRBJ2-3; clone size: -; CDR3 protein: CAISGTSFDFTDTQYF; CDR3 DNA: TGTGCCATCTCAGGGACTAGCTTCGATTTCACAGATACGCAGTATTTT
V gene: TRBV19; D gene: -; CDR3 length: 16; J gene: TRBJ1-5; clone size: -; CDR3 protein: CASSPGTLYSNQPQHF; CDR3 DNA: TGTGCCAGTAGTCCTGGGACACTTTATAGCAATCAGCCCCAGCATTTT
V gene: TRBV5-3; D gene: -; CDR3 length: 16; J gene: TRBJ1-1; clone size: -; CDR3 protein: CARSWGEGIVNTEAFF; CDR3 DNA: TGTGCCAGAAGCTGGGGGGAAGGGATAGTTAACACTGAAGCTTTCTTT
V gene: TRBV4-2; D gene: -; CDR3 length: 17; J gene: TRBJ2-1; clone size: -; CDR3 protein: CASSCRGSPSSYNEQFF; CDR3 DNA: TGTGCCAGCAGCTGTAGAGGAAGCCCAAGCTCCTACAATGAGCAGTTCTTC
V gene: TRBV4-3; D gene: -; CDR3 length: 16; J gene: TRBJ2-1; clone size: -; CDR3 protein: CASSQAAGQLVNEQFF; CDR3 DNA: TGCGCCAGCAGCCAAGCTGCGGGACAGCTGGTCAATGAGCAGTTCTTC
V gene: TRBV4-1; D gene: -; CDR3 length: 14; J gene: TRBJ1-2; clone size: -; CDR3 protein: CASSQGPPSWGYTF; CDR3 DNA: TGCGCCAGCAGCCAGGGCCCCCCGAGCTGGGGCTACACCTTC
V gene: TRBV4-1; D gene: -; CDR3 length: 16; J gene: TRBJ1-1; clone size: -; CDR3 protein: CASSQDRVDINTEAFF; CDR3 DNA: TGCGCCAGCAGCCAAGACAGGGTAGATATCAACACTGAAGCTTTCTTT
V gene: TRBV4-3; D gene: TRBD1; CDR3 length: 17; J gene: TRBJ2-7; clone size: -; CDR3 protein: CASSQAVPGQSSYEQYF; CDR3 DNA: TGCGCCAGCAGCCAAGCTGTCCCGGGACAGAGCTCCTACGAGCAGTACTTC
V gene: TRBV7-9; D gene: -; CDR3 length: 15; J gene: TRBJ1-4; clone size: -; CDR3 protein: CASSLAPGGNEKLFF; CDR3 DNA: TGTGCCAGCAGCTTAGCCCCCGGCGGGAATGAAAAACTGTTTTTT
V gene: TRBV5-6; D gene: -; CDR3 length: 17; J gene: TRBJ1-2; clone size: few; CDR3 protein: CASSNIAGEGIQYGYTF; CDR3 DNA: TGTGCCAGCAGCAACATCGCCGGGGAGGGCATTCAATATGGCTACACCTTC
V gene: TRBV18; D gene: -; CDR3 length: 14; J gene: TRBJ1-4; clone size: few; CDR3 protein: CASTPGGAYEKLFF; CDR3 DNA: TGTGCCAGCACGCCCGGGGGGGCCTATGAAAAACTGTTTTTT